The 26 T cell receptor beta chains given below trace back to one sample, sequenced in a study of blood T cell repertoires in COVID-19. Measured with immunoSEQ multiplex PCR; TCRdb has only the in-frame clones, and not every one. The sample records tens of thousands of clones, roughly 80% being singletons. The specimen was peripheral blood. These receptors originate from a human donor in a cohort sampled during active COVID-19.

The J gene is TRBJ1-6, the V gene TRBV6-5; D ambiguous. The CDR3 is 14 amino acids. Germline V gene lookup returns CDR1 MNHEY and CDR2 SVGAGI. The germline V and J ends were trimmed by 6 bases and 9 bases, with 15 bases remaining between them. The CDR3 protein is CASRLQILGSPLHF. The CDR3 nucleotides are TGTGCCAGCAGGCTCCAGATTCTTGGTTCACCCCTCCACTTT.

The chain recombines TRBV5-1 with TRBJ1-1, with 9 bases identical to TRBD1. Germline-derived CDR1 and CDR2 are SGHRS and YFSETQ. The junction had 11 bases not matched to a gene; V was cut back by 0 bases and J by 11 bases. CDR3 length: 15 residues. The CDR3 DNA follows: TGCGCCAGCAGCTTGGCGGGACAGGGAGTATCGGAGGCTTTCTTT. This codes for CASSLAGQGVSEAFF.

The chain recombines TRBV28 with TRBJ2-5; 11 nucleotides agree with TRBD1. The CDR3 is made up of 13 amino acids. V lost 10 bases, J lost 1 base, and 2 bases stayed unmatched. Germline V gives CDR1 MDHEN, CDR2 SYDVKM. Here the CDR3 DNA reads TGTGCCACGGACAGGGGGCCCCAAGAGACCCAGTACTTC. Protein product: CATDRGPQETQYF.

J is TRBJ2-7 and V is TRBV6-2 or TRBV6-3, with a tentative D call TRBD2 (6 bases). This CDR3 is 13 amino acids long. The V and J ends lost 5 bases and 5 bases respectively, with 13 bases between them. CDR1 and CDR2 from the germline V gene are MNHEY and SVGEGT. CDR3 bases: TGTGCCAGCAGTATCCTCCGGGGGAACGAGCAGTACTTC. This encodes CASSILRGNEQYF.

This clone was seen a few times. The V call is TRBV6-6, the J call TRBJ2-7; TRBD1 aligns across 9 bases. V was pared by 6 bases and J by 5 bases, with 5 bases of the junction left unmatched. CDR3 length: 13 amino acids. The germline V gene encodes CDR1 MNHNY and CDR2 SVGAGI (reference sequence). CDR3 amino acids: CASSIQGANEQYF. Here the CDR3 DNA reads TGTGCCAGCAGCATACAGGGGGCCAACGAGCAGTACTTC.

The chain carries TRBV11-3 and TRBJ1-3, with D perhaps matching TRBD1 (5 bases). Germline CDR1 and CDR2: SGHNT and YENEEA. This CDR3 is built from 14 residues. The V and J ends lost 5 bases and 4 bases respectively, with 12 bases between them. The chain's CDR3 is CASSIGTSGNTIYF. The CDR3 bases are TGTGCCAGCAGCATCGGGACTTCGGGAAACACCATATATTTT.

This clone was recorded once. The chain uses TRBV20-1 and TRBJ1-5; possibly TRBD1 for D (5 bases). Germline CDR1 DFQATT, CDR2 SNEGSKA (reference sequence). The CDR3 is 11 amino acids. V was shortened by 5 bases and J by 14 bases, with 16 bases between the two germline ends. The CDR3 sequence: CSALGPDFEHF. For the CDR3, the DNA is TGCAGTGCTCTGGGGCCCGATTTCGAGCATTTT.

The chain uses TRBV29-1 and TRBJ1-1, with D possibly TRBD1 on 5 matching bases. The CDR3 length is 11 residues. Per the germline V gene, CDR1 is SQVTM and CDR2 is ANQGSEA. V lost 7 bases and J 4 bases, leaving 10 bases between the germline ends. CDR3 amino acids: CSGWQGTEAFF. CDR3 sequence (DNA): TGCAGCGGCTGGCAGGGCACTGAAGCTTTCTTT.

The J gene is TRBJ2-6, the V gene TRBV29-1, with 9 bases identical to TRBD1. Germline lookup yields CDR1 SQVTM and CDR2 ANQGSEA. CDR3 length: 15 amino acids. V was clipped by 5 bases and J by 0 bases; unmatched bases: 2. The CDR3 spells CSVKTGGSGANVLTF. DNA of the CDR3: TGCAGCGTTAAGACAGGGGGCTCTGGGGCCAACGTCCTGACTTTC.

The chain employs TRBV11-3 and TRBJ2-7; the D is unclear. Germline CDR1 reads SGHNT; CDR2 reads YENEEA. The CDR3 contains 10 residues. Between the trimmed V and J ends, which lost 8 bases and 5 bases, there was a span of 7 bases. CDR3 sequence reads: CASLYDEQYF. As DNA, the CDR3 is TGTGCCAGCTTGTATGACGAGCAGTACTTC.

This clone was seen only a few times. CDR3 DNA sequence: TGTGCCATCAGTGATCAGATGAACACTGAAGCTTTCTTT. This encodes CAISDQMNTEAFF. This sequence joins TRBV10-3 and TRBJ1-1; no reliable D call. CDR1 and CDR2 from the germline V gene are ENHRY and SYGVKD. With 3 bases removed from V and 0 bases from J, the gap between germline ends came to 5 bases. There are 13 residues in the CDR3.

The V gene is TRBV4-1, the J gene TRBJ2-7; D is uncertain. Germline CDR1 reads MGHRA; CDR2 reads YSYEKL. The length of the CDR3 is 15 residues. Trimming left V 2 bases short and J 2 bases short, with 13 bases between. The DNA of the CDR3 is TGCGCCAGCAGCCAAATTAGCTCTTGGGCCTACGAGCAGTACTTC. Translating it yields CASSQISSWAYEQYF.

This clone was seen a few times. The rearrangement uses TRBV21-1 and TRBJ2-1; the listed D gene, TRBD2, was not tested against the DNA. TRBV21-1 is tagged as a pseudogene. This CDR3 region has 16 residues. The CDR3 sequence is CASSKARGGFDREQFF. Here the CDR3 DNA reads TGTGCCAGCAGCAAGGCTCGGGGGGGGTTTGATCGGGAGCAGTTCTTC.

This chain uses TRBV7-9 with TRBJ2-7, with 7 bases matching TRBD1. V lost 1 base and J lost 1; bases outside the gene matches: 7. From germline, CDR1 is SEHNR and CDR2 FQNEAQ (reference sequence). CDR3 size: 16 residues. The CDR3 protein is CASSLGRQGSSYEQYF. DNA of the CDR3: TGTGCCAGCAGCTTAGGGCGACAGGGTAGTTCCTACGAGCAGTACTTC.

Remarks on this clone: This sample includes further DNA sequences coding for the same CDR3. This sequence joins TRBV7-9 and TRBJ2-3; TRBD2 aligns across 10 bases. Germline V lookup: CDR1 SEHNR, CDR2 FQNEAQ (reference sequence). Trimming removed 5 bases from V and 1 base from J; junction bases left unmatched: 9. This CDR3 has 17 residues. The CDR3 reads CASSRAGGLSGTDTQYF. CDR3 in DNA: TGTGCCAGCAGCCGAGCGGGGGGGTTGTCGGGCACAGATACGCAGTATTTT.

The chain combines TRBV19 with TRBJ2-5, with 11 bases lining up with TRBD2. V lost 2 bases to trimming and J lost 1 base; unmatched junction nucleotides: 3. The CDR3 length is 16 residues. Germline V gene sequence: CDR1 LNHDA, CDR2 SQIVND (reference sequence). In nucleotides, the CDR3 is TGTGCCAGTAGTATATCGCTAGCGGGGGGCCAAGAGACCCAGTACTTC. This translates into CASSISLAGGQETQYF.

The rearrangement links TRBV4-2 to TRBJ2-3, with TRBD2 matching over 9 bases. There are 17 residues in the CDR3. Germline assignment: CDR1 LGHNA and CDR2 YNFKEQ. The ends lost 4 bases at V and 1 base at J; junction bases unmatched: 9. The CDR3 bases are TGTGCCAGCAGCCTAATAGGCCAGCGGGGGGGCACAGATACGCAGTATTTT. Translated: CASSLIGQRGGTDTQYF.

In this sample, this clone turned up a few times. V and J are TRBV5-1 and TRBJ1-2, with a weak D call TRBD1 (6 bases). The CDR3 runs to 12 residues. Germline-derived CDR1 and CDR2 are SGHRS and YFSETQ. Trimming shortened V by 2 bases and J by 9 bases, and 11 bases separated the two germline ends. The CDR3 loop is CASSLGRGSYTF. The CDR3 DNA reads TGCGCCAGCAGCTTAGGCAGGGGTAGCTACACCTTC.

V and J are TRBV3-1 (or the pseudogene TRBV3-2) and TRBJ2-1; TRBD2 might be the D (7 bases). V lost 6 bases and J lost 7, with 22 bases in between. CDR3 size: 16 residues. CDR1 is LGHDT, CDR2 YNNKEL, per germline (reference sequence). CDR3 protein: CASSPPGRGAGNEQFF. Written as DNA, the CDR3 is TGTGCCAGCAGTCCCCCAGGGAGGGGGGCCGGGAATGAGCAGTTCTTC.

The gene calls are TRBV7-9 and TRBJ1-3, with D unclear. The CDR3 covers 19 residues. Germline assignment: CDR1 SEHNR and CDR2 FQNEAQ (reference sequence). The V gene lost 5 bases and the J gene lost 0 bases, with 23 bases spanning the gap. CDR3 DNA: TGTGCCAGCAGCATGTCATGGACGGGAGGCCCGCGCTCTGGAAACACCATATATTTT. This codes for CASSMSWTGGPRSGNTIYF.

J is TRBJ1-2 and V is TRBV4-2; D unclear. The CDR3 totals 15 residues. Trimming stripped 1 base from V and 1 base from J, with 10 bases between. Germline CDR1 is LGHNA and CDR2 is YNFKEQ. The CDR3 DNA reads TGTGCCAGCAGCCAAGTTAGTATTCTTAACTATGGCTACACCTTC. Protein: CASSQVSILNYGYTF.

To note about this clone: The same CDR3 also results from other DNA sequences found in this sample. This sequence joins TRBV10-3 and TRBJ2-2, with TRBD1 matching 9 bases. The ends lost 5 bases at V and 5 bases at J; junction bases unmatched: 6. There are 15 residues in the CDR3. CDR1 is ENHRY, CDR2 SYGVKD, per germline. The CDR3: CAISPGQGGTGELFF. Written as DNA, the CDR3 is TGTGCCATCAGTCCGGGACAGGGTGGGACCGGGGAGCTGTTTTTT.

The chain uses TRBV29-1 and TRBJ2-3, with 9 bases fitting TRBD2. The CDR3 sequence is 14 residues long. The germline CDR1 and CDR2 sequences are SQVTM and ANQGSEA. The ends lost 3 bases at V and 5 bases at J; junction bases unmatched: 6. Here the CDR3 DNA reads TGCAGCGTTGATTCTAGCGGGGTCGGAGATACGCAGTATTTT. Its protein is CSVDSSGVGDTQYF.

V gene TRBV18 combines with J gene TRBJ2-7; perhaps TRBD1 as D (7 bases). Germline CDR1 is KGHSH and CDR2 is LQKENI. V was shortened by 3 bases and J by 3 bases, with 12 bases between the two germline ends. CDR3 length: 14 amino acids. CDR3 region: CASSPGRGDYEQYF. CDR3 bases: TGTGCCAGCTCACCGGGCAGGGGGGACTACGAGCAGTACTTC.

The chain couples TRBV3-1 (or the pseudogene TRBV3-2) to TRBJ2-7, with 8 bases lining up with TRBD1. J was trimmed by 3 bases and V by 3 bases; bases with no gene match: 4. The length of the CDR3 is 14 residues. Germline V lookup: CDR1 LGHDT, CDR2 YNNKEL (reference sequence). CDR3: CASSQTTGGYEQYF. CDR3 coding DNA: TGTGCCAGCAGCCAGACAACAGGGGGCTACGAGCAGTACTTC.

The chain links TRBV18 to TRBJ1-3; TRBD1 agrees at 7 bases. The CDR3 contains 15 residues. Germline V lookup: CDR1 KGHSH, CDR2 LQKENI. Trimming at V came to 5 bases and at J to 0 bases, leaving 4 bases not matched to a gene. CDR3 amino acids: CASSTSGGSGNTIYF. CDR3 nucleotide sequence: TGTGCCAGCTCAACCTCAGGGGGCTCTGGAAACACCATATATTTT.